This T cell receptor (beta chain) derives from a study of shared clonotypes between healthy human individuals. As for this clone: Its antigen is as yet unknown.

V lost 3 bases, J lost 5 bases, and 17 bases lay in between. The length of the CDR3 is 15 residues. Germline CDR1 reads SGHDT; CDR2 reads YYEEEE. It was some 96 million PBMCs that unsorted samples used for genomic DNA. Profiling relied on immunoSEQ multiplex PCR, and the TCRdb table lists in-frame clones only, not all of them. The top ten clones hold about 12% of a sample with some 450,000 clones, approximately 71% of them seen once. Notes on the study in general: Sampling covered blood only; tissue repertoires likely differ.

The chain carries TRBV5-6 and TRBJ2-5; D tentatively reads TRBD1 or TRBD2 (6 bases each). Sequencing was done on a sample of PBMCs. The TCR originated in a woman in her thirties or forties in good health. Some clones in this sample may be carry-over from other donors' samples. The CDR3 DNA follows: TGTGCCAGCAGCTCGGGGGCAGGGGAGTTGGAGACCCAGTACTTC. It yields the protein CASSSGAGELETQYF.